This passage covers 2 T cell receptor beta chains from one sample sequenced in a study of shared clonotypes between healthy human individuals. Libraries were prepared by immunoSEQ multiplex PCR; TCRdb keeps only in-frame clonotypes and omits some of them. The profile covers some 2 million clones, with approximately 94% appearing a single time and 1% to 1.5% taken by the ten largest. CD45RO-negative, CCR7-selected cells formed the naive CD8 fraction, which excluded terminally differentiated effector memory CD45RA+ cells. Sequences were obtained from naive CD8+ T cells sorted from blood. The receptors come from a man aged 18 to 30 in good health.

This clone was counted once. The chain joins TRBV4-1 to TRBJ2-2; D is undetermined. The CDR3 has 16 residues. Trimming removed 0 bases from V and 4 bases from J, with 12 bases in between. CDR1 and CDR2 (germline): MGHRA, YSYEKL. In nucleotides, the CDR3 is TGCGCCAGCAGCCAAGAGGCAGCCCCGGGCACCGGGGAGCTGTTTTTT. It codes for CASSQEAAPGTGELFF.

This rearrangement joins TRBV11-3 to TRBJ2-1, with D perhaps matching TRBD2 (5 bases). This CDR3 comprises 16 residues. V shed 0 bases and J shed 1 base, with 10 bases lying between them. Looked up from germline, CDR1 is SGHNT and CDR2 is YENEEA. DNA for the CDR3: TGTGCCAGCAGCTTAGAAGCGGTGAGTTCCTACAATGAGCAGTTCTTC. It specifies CASSLEAVSSYNEQFF.